Sequencing of this T cell receptor (beta chain) was carried out in a study of response to subunit inactivated influenza vaccine. Findings and limits, study-wide: The authors suggested that every seasonal influenza vaccination recruits few new T cells.

With regard to this clonotype: Antigen: not known.

Using its own MiXCR run on the RT-PCR reads, TCRdb lists one record per CDR3 protein. The sample yields approximately 500,000 distinct CDR3 sequences, 10% to 15% seen once. The CDR3 totals 13 residues. V was clipped by 0 bases and J by 0 bases, with 3 bases between them. Looked up from germline, CDR1 is LGHNA and CDR2 is YNFKEQ. The clonotype comes from a man aged 45 to 65 who received an inactivated influenza vaccine. The V call is TRBV4-2, the J call TRBJ2-7; no clear D. The sequencing here drew on PBMCs from blood, taken about 40 days after vaccination. The chain's CDR3 is CASSQEISYEQYF. The CDR3 DNA sequence: TGTGCCAGCAGCCAAGAGATCTCCTACGAGCAGTACTTC.